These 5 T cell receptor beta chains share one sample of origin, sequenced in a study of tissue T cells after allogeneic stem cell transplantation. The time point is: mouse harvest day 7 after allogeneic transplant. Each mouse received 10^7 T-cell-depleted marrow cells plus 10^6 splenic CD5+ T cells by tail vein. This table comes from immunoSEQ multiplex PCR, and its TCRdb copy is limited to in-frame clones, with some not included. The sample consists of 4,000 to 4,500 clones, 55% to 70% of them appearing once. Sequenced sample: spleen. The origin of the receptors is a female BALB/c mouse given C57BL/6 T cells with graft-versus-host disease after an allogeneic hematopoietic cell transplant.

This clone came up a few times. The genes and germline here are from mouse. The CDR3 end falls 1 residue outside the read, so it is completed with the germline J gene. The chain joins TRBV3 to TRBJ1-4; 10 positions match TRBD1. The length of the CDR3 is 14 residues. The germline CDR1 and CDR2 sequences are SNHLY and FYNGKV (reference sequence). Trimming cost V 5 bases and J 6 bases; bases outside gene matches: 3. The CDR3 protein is CASSPGTGDERLFF. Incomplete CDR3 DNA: TGTGCCAGCAGCCCCGGGACAGGGGACGAAAGATTATTT.

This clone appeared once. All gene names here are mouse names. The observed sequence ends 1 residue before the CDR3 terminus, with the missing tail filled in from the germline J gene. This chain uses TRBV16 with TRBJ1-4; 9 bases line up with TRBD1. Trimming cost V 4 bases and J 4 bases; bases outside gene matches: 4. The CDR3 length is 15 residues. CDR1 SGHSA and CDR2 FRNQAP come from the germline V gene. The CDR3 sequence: CASSSRDRDNERLFF. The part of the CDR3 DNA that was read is TGTGCAAGCAGCTCCCGGGACAGGGACAACGAAAGATTATTT.

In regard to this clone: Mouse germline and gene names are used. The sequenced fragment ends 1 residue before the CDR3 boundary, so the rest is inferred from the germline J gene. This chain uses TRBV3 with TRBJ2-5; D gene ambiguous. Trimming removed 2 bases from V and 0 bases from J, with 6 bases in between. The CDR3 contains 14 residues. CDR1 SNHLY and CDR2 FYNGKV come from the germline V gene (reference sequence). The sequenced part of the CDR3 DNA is TGTGCCAGCAGCTTACAGGATAACCAAGACACCCAGTAC. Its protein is CASSLQDNQDTQY. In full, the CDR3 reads CASSLQDNQDTQYF.

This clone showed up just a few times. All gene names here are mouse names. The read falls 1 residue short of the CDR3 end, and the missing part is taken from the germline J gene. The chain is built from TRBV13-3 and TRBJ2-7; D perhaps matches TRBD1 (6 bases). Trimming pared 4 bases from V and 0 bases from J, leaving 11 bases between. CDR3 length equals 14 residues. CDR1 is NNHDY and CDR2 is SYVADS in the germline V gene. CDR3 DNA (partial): TGTGCCAGCAGTCCACAGGGTGGCTCCTATGAACAGTAC. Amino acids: CASSPQGGSYEQY. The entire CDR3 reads CASSPQGGSYEQYF.

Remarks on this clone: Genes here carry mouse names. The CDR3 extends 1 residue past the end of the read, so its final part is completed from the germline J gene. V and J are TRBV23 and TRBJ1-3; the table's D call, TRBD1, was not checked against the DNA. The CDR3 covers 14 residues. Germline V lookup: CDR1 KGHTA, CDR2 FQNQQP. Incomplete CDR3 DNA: TGCTCCAGCAGTCGGGACAGGGGAGGAAATACGCTCTAT. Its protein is CSSSRDRGGNTLY. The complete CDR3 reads CSSSRDRGGNTLYF. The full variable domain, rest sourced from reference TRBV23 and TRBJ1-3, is DAAVTQKPRYLIKMKGQEAEMKCIPEKGHTAVFWYQQKQSKELKFLIYFQNQQPLDQIDMVKERFSAVCPSSSLCSLGIRTCEAEDSALYLCSSSRDRGGNTLYFGEGSRLIVV.